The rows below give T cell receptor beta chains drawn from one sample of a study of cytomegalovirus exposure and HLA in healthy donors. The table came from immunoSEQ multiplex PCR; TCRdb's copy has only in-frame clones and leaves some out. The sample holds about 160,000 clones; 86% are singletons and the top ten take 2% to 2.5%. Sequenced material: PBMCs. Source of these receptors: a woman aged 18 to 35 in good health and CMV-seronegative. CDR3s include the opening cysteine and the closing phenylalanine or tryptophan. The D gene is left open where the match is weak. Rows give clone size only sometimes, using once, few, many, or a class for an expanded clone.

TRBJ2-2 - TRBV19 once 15 CASRVAWRSTGELFF TGTGCCAGTCGCGTCGCGTGGAGGAGCACCGGGGAGCTGTTTTTT
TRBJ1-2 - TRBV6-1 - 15 CASSEGGQLNYGYTF TGTGCCAGCAGTGAAGGGGGACAACTCAACTATGGCTACACCTTC
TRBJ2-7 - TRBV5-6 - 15 CASSNQGPNAYEQYF TGTGCCAGCAGCAATCAGGGGCCTAATGCCTACGAGCAGTACTTC
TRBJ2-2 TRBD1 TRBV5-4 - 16 CASSYPGQPLGGELFF TGTGCCAGCAGCTATCCGGGACAGCCCCTCGGGGGGGAGCTGTTTTTT
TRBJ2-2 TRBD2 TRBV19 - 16 CASSIGVAGGAGELFF TGTGCCAGTAGTATAGGGGTGGCGGGAGGCGCCGGGGAGCTGTTTTTT
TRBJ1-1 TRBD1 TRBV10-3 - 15 CAIHPGQSTNTEAFF TGTGCCATACACCCGGGACAGAGTACTAACACTGAAGCTTTCTTT
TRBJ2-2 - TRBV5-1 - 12 CASSSRTGELFF TGCGCCAGCAGCTCCAGGACCGGGGAGCTGTTTTTT
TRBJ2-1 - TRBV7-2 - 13 CASSSVVAPEQFF TGTGCCAGCAGCTCCGTTGTCGCGCCGGAGCAGTTCTTC
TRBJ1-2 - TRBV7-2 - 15 CASSLSEGRIYGYTF TGTGCCAGCAGCTTATCGGAGGGGCGGATCTATGGCTACACCTTC
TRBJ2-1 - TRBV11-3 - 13 CASSLNSYNEQFF TGTGCCAGCAGCTTAAACAGTTACAATGAGCAGTTCTTC
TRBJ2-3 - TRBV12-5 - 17 CASGLGPGLLSTDTQYF TGTGCTAGTGGTTTGGGCCCAGGCCTCCTTAGCACAGATACGCAGTATTTT
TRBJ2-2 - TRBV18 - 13 CASSPLEAGELFF TGTGCCAGCTCACCACTAGAGGCCGGGGAGCTGTTTTTT
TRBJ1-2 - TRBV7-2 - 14 CASSRHGFNYGYTF TGTGCCAGCAGCCGACACGGCTTTAACTATGGCTACACCTTC
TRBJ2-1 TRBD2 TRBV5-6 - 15 CASRAGLAGNHEQFF TGTGCCAGTCGAGCAGGACTAGCGGGGAACCATGAGCAGTTCTTC
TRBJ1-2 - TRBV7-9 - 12 CASSRGEDGYTF TGTGCCAGCAGTCGGGGGGAGGATGGCTACACCTTC
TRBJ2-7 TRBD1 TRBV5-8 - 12 CASSRDRDEQYF TGTGCCAGCAGCCGTGACAGGGACGAGCAGTACTTC
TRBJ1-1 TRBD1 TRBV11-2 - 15 CASSLPTGGETEAFF TGTGCCAGCAGCTTACCCACAGGGGGCGAGACTGAAGCTTTCTTT
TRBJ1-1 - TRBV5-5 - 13 CASSLTGNTEAFF TGTGCCAGCAGCCTGACAGGGAACACTGAAGCTTTCTTT
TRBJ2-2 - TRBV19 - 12 CASIKSTGELFF TGTGCCAGTATAAAGAGCACCGGGGAGCTGTTTTTT
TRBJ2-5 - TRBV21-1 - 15 CASSTGQRLQETQYF TGTGCCAGCAGCACGGGACAGAGGCTCCAAGAGACCCAGTACTTC
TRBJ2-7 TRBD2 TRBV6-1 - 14 CASSVTSGPYEQYF TGTGCCAGCAGTGTGACTAGCGGACCCTACGAGCAGTACTTC
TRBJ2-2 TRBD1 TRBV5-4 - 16 CASSLEQGISTGELFF TGTGCCAGCAGCTTGGAACAGGGGATTAGCACCGGGGAGCTGTTTTTT
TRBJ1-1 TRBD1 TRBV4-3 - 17 CASSQRGTGALNTEAFF TGCGCCAGCAGCCAGAGGGGGACAGGAGCATTGAACACTGAAGCTTTCTTT
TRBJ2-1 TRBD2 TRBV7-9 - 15 CASSLVLAGGDEQFF TGTGCCAGCAGCTTAGTCCTAGCGGGAGGGGATGAGCAGTTCTTC
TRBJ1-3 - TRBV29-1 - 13 CSVERGTGNTIYF TGCAGCGTTGAAAGAGGGACTGGAAACACCATATATTTT
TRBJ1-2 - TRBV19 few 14 CASSRQGNSGGYTF TGTGCCAGTAGTCGCCAGGGAAATTCCGGCGGCTACACCTTC
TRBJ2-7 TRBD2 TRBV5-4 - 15 CASSLAQGGLGEQYF TGTGCCAGCAGCTTGGCTCAGGGAGGGTTAGGCGAGCAGTACTTC
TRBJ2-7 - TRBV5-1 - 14 CASSLREGTYEQYF TGCGCCAGCAGCTTACGAGAGGGTACCTACGAGCAGTACTTC
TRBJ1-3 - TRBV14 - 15 CASSPRSAYGNTIYF TGTGCCAGCAGCCCAAGAAGTGCGTACGGAAACACCATATATTTT
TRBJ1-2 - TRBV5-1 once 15 CASSLAGGTNYGYTF TGCGCCAGCAGCTTGGCCGGAGGGACTAACTATGGCTACACCTTC
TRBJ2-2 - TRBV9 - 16 CASSVSGLPFTGELFF TGTGCCAGCAGCGTATCGGGACTCCCATTCACCGGGGAGCTGTTTTTT
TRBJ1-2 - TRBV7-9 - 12 CASSLYLQHNTF TGTGCCAGCAGCTTATATCTACAGCATAACACCTTC
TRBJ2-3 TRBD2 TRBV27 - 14 CASSLWSGGDTQYF TGTGCCAGCAGTTTATGGTCGGGGGGTGATACGCAGTATTTT
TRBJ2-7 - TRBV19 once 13 CASSDLSSYEQYF TGTGCCAGTAGTGACTTAAGCTCCTACGAGCAGTACTTC